This TCR beta chain was captured by sequencing in a study of low-dose radiotherapy and immunotherapy resistance in tumors. Study in general: Patients received 300 mg of oral aspirin each day across four cycles, commencing on cycle 1 day 1.

cDNA synthesis used a TRAV/TRBV-specific primer set for both chains. TCR amplification ran 15 to 25 PCR cycles using constant-region and V-primer adapter primers. Amplification of isolated mRNA was accomplished via in vitro transcription. TCRdb passed the reads through MiXCR, listing each CDR3 protein once. Among about 82,000 distinct CDR3 sequences listed, about 19% were seen once. In this sample, this clonotype turned up many times. The time point: before trial treatment. Germline V gene data show CDR1 as DFQATT and CDR2 as SNEGSKA (reference sequence). This CDR3 has 17 residues. J lost 4 bases, V lost 3 bases, and 16 bases had no gene match.

Sequenced material: PBMCs, taken before treatment. V gene TRBV20-1 combines with J gene TRBJ2-5; 8 bases match TRBD2. The source is a male donor with prostate cancer. CDR3 coding DNA: TGCAGTGCTAGCGGGTTTGGTGCGGGGGGTTGGGGAGAGACCCAGTACTTC. This translates into CSASGFGAGGWGETQYF.